The present T cell receptor (beta chain) was sequenced within a study of T cells after yellow fever vaccination. Study details: Where fractions had low cell numbers, libraries were prepared from them with the SMART-Seq v4 Ultra Low Input RNA kit. Study-wide findings and caveats: Faster peaking, at day 5 versus 15, marked a secondary response that was weaker. In post-booster samples, most primary-vaccination clones reappeared (approximately 96% CD4, roughly 89% CD8).

UMIs and a universal primer site were added when TCR cDNA was made by 5'RACE template switching. One entry per CDR3 protein, called by TCRdb with MiXCR from the 5' RACE reads. This sample has 250,000 or so distinct CDR3 sequences; 3.6% occur once, and the top ten carry about 20%. Ten or more counts support this clonotype. What it binds is unknown. V lost 6 bases to trimming and J lost 6 bases, with 8 bases between them. The CDR3 consists of 12 residues. Sequencing used PBMCs, obtained 15 days after the yellow fever booster vaccination. This receptor was taken from a man between 18 and 29 years old who received the YFV17D yellow fever vaccine. The chain carries TRBV12-3 or TRBV12-4 and TRBJ2-2; D gene unclear. In DNA, the CDR3 is TGTGCCAGCAGCTCCTTTCCCGGGGAGCTGTTTTTT. As protein: CASSSFPGELFF.